This T cell receptor (beta chain) originates from a study of T-cell memory formation after mild COVID-19. This CDR3 is 12 amino acids long. Germline V gene sequence: CDR1 SNHLY, CDR2 FYNNEI. V lost 6 bases, J lost 5 bases, and 10 bases lay in between. TCRdb re-analysed the 5' RACE reads in MiXCR, keeping a single row per CDR3 protein. Among about 360,000 distinct CDR3 sequences, 14% were seen once, and the ten largest hold roughly 22%. The receptor's source is a man between 18 and 29 years old who had mild COVID-19 (a few samples of this study predate the infection). Cell type and time point are not known. V gene TRBV2 combines with J gene TRBJ2-5; D gene unclear. Sequencing was carried out using PBMCs or a T cell subset sorted from them (not recorded which). The CDR3 is CASRYGVETQYF. CDR3 DNA: TGTGCCAGCAGATATGGGGTGGAGACCCAGTACTTC.